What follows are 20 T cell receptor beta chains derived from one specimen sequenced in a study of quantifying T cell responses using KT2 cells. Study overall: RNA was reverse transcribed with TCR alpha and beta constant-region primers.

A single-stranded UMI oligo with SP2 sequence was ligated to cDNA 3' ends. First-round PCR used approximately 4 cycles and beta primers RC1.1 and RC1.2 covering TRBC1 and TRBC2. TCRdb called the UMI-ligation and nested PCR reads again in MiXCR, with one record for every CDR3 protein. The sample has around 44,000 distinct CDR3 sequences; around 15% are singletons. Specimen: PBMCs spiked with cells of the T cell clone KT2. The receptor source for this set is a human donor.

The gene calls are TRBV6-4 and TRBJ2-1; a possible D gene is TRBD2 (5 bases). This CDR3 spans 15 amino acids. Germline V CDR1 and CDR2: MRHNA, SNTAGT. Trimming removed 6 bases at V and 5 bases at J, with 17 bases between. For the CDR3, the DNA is TGTGCCAGCAGAGCTTCGGTCAATAGCGACAATGAGCAGTTCTTC. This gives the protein CASRASVNSDNEQFF.

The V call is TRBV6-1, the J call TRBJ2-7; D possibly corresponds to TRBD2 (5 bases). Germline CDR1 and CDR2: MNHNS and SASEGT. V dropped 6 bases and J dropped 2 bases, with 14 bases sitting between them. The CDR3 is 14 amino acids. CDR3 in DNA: TGTGCCAGCAGGGAGGCATTGAGAACCTACGAGCAGTACTTC. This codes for CASREALRTYEQYF.

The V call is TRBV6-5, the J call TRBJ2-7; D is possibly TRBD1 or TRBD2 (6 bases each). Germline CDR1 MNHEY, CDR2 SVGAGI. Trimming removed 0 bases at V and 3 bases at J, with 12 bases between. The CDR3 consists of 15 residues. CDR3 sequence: CASSYSTEGGYEQYF. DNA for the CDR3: TGTGCCAGCAGTTACTCGACCGAGGGGGGCTACGAGCAGTACTTC.

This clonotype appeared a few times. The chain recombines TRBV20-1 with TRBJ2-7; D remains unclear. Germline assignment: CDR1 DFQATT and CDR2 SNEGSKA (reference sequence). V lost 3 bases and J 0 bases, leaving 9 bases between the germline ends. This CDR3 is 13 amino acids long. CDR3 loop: CSARAGTSYEQYF. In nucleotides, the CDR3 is TGCAGTGCTAGGGCAGGAACCTCCTACGAGCAGTACTTC.

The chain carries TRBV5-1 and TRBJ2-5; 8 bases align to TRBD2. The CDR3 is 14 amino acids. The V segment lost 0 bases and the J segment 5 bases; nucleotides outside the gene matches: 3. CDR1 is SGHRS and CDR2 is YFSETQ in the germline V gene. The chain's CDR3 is CASSLGLARETQYF. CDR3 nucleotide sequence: TGCGCCAGCAGCTTGGGACTAGCGAGGGAGACCCAGTACTTC.

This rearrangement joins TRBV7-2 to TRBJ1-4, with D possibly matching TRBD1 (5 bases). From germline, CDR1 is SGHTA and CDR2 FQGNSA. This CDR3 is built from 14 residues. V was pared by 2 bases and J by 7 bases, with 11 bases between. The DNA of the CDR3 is TGTGCCAGCAGCTTACGGGGGTCGGGTGAAAAACTGTTTTTT. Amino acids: CASSLRGSGEKLFF.

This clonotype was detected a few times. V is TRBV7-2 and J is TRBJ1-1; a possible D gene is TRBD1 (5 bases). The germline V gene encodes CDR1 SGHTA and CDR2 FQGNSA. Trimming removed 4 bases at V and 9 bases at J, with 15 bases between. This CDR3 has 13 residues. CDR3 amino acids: CASSSQGSKKAFF. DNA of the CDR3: TGTGCCAGCAGCTCGCAGGGATCGAAAAAAGCTTTCTTT.

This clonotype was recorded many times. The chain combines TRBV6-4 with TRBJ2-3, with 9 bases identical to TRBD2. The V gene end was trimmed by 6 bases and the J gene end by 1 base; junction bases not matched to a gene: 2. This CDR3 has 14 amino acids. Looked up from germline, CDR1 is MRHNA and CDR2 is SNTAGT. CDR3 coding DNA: TGTGCCAGCAGCGCGGGAGGGGGCACAGATACGCAGTATTTT. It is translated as CASSAGGGTDTQYF.

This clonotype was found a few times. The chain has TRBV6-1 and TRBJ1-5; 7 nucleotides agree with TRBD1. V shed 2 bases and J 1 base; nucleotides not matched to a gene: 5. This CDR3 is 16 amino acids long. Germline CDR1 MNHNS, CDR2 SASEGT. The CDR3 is CASSERQGGSNQPQHF. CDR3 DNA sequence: TGTGCCAGCAGTGAACGACAGGGTGGGAGCAATCAGCCCCAGCATTTT.

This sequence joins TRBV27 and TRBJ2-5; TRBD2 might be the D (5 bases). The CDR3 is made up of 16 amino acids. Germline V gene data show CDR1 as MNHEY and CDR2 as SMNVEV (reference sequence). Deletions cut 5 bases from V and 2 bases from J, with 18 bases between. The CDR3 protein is CASSRRPPILQETQYF. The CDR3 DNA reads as TGTGCCAGCAGTAGGAGGCCACCGATACTTCAAGAGACCCAGTACTTC.

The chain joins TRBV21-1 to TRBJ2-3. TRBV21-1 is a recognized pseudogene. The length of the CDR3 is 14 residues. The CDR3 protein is CASSKERHTDTQYF. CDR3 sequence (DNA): TGTGCCAGCAGCAAAGAAAGACACACAGATACGCAGTATTTT.

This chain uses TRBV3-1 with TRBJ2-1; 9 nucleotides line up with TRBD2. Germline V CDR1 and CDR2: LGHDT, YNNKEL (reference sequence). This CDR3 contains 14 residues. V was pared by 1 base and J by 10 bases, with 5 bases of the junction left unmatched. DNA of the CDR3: TGTGCCAGCAGCCAAGCTGGCAGCGGGGGGGAGCAGTTCTTC. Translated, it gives CASSQAGSGGEQFF.

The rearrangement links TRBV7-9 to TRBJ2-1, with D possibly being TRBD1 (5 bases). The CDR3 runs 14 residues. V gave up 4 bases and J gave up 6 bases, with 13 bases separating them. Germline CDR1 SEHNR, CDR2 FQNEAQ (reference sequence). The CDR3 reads CASSSTDSGNEQFF. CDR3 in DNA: TGTGCCAGCAGCTCGACAGATTCAGGCAATGAGCAGTTCTTC. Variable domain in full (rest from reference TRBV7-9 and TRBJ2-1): DTGVSQNPRHKITKRGQNVTFRCDPISEHNRLYWYRQTLGQGPEFLTYFQNEAQLEKSRLLSDRFSAERPKGSFSTLEIQRTEQGDSAMYLCASSSTDSGNEQFFGPGTRLTVL.

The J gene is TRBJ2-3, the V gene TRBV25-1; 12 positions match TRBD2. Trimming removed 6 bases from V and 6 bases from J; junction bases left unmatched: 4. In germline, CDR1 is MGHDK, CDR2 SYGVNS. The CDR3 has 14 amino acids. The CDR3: CASRRGLAGDTQYF. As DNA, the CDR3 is TGTGCCAGCAGACGAGGACTAGCGGGGGATACGCAGTATTTT.

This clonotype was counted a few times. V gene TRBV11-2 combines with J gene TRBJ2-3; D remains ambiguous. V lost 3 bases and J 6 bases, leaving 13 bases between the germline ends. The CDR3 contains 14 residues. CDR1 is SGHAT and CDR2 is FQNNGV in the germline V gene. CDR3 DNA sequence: TGTGCCAGCAGCTTGGACCTTTCGAGGGATACGCAGTATTTT. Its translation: CASSLDLSRDTQYF.

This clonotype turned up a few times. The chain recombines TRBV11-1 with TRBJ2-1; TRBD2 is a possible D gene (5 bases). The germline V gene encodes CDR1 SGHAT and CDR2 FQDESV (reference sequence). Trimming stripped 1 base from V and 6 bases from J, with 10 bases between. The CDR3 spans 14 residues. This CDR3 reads CASSLGASPNEQFF. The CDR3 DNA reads TGTGCCAGCAGCTTAGGCGCTAGCCCCAATGAGCAGTTCTTC.

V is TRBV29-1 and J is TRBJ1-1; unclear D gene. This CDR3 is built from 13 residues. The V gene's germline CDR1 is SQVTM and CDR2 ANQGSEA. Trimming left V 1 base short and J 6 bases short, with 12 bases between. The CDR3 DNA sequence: TGCAGCGTTGAAGTTACGGGAGGAGCTGAAGCTTTCTTT. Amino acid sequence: CSVEVTGGAEAFF.

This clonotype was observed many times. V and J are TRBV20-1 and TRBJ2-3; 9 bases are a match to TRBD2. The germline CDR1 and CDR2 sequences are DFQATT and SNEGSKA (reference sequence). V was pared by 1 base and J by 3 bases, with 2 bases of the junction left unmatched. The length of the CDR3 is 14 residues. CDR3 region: CSARATSGTDTQYF. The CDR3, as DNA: TGCAGTGCTAGAGCGACTAGCGGAACAGATACGCAGTATTTT.

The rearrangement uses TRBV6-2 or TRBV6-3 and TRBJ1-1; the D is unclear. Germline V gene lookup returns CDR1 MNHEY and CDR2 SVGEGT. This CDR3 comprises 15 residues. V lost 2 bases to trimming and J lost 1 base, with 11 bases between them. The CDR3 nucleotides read TGTGCCAGCAGTTACAAGGCAGGCGAGAACACTGAAGCTTTCTTT. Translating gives CASSYKAGENTEAFF.

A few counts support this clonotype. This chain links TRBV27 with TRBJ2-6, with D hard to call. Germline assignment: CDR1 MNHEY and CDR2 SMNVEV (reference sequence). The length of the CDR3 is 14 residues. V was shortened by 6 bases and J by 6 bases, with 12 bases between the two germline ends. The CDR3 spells CASSPGGMANVLTF. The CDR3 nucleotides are TGTGCCAGCAGCCCCGGTGGGATGGCCAACGTCCTGACTTTC. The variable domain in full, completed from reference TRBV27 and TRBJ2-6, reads EAQVTQNPRYLITVTGKKLTVTCSQNMNHEYMSWYRQDPGLGLRQIYYSMNVEVTDKGDVPEGYKVSRKEKRNFPLILESPSPNQTSLYFCASSPGGMANVLTFGAGSRLTVL.